The source of this TCR beta chain is a study of blood T cell repertoires in COVID-19. Germline CDR1 is MDHEN and CDR2 is SYDVKM. V was shortened by 3 bases and J by 2 bases, with 16 bases between the two germline ends. This CDR3 is built from 16 residues. Sequenced by immunoSEQ multiplex PCR; TCRdb stores in-frame clones only, minus some. Of about 150,000 clones in the sample, about 87% were seen once. This sequence joins TRBV28 and TRBJ1-2; D gene unclear. The source material was peripheral blood. This receptor was taken from a woman aged 45 to 65 with acute or convalescent COVID-19. The CDR3 region has the DNA TGTGCCAGCAGTTTCGGACTACCTAACCCGAACTATGGCTACACCTTC. This encodes CASSFGLPNPNYGYTF.